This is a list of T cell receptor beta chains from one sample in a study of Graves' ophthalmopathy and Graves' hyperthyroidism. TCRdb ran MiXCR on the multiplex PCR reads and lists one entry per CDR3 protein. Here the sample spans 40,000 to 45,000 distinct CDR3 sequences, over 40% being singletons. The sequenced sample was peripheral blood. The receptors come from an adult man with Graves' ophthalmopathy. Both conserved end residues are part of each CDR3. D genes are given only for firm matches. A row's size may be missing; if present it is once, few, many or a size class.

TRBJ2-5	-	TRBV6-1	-	CASSHVRKGGLETQYF	TGTGCCAGCAGCCACGTTCGAAAGGGGGGGCTGGAGACCCAGTACTTC
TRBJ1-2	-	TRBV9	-	CASSPGGRLYGYTF	TGTGCCAGCAGCCCGGGAGGCCGACTCTATGGCTACACCTTC
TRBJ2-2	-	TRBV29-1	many	CSVEIGEGGELFF	TGCAGCGTTGAAATAGGGGAAGGGGGGGAGCTGTTTTTT
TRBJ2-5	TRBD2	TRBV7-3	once	CAGRGGQETQYF	TGTGCCGGGCGGGGGGGCCAAGAGACCCAGTACTTC
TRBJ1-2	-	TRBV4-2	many	CASSPEGANYGYTF	TGTGCCAGCAGCCCCGAAGGAGCTAACTATGGCTACACCTTC
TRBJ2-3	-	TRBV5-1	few	CASSLSTDTQYF	TGCGCCAGCAGCTTGAGCACAGATACGCAGTATTTT
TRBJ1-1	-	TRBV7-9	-	CASSPLKVGREAFF	TGTGCCAGCAGCCCGCTCAAAGTGGGGCGGGAAGCTTTCTTT
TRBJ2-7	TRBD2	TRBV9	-	CASSVSGSRRTEQYF	TGTGCCAGCAGCGTTAGCGGGAGTAGACGAACCGAGCAGTACTTC
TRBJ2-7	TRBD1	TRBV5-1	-	CASSDRDRGYEQYF	TGCGCCAGCTCGGACCGGGACAGGGGCTACGAGCAGTACTTC
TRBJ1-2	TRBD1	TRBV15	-	CATSTGQGRDYGYTF	TGTGCCACCAGCACGGGACAGGGGAGGGACTATGGCTACACCTTC
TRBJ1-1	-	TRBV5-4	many	CASSFTGAENTEAFF	TGTGCCAGCAGTTTTACGGGAGCCGAGAACACTGAAGCTTTCTTT
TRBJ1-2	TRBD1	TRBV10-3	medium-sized	CAISGEGQEVGYGYTF	TGTGCCATCAGTGGAGAAGGACAGGAGGTTGGATATGGCTACACCTTC
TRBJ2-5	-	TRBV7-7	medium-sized	CASSHTGLETQYF	TGTGCTAGCAGCCACACAGGGTTAGAGACCCAGTACTTC
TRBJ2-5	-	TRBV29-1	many	CSVGSRAETQYF	TGCAGCGTCGGAAGTAGGGCGGAGACCCAGTACTTC
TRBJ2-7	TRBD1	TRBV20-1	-	CSARTGTYEQYF	TGCAGTGCTAGGACAGGGACCTACGAGCAGTACTTC
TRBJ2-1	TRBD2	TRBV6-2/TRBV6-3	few	CASRAFVRTSGRYNEQFF	TGTGCCAGCAGAGCATTTGTCAGGACTAGCGGGCGCTACAATGAGCAGTTCTTC
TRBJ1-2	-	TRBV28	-	CASSFISGGYGYTF	TGTGCCAGCAGTTTTATCAGCGGGGGCTATGGCTACACCTTC
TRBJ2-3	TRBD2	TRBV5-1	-	CASSLTGTSGRLSQYF	TGCGCCAGCAGCTTAACCGGGACTAGCGGGAGGTTATCGCAGTATTTT
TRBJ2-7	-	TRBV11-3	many	CASSLEGSSYEQYF	TGTGCCAGCAGCTTAGAGGGAAGCTCCTACGAGCAGTACTTC
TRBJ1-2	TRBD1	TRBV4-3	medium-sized	CASSLEWDSSNYGYTF	TGCGCCAGCAGCCTAGAATGGGACAGTTCTAACTATGGCTACACCTTC
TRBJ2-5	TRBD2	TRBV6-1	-	CASSVIAGGYF	TGTGCCAGCAGTGTGATAGCGGGAGGGTACTTC
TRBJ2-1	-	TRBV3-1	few	CASSLTGSSYNEQFF	TGTGCCAGCAGCCTTACAGGTAGCTCCTACAATGAGCAGTTCTTC
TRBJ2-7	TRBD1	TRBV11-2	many	CASSPLTGQGPHEQYF	TGTGCCAGCAGCCCACTTACCGGACAGGGGCCACACGAGCAGTACTTC
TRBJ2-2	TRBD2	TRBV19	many	CASSITGGLTGELFF	TGTGCCAGTAGTATAACGGGGGGGCTTACCGGGGAGCTGTTTTTT
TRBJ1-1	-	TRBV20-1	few	CSARPQLGTEAFF	TGCAGTGCTAGACCCCAACTAGGGACTGAAGCTTTCTTT
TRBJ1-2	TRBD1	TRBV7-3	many	CASSLRGGTGSNYGYTF	TGTGCCAGCAGCTTAAGAGGGGGGACAGGGAGTAACTATGGCTACACCTTC
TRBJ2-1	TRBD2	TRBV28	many	CASSTLADLYNEQFF	TGTGCCAGCAGTACACTAGCGGACTTGTACAATGAGCAGTTCTTC
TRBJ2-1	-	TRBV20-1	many	CSASALPGTGGLNEQFF	TGCAGTGCTAGTGCCCTCCCGGGAACCGGCGGGCTCAATGAGCAGTTCTTC
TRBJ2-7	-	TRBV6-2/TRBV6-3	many	CAACGLGTNPSYEQYF	TGTGCCGCATGCGGGCTGGGGACAAACCCCTCCTACGAGCAGTACTTC